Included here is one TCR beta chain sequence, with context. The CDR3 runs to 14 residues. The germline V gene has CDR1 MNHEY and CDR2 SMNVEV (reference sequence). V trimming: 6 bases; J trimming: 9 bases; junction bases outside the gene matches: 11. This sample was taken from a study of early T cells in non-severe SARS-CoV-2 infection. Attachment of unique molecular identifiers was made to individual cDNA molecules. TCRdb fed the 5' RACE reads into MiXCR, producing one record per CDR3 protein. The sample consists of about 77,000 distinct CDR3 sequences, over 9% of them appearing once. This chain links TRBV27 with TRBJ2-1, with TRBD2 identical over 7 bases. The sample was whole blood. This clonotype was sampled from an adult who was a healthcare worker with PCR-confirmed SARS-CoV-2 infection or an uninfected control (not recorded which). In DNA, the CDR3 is TGTGCCAGCAGCGCCATAAACAAGCGGGGTGAGCAGTTCTTC. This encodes CASSAINKRGEQFF.